The 25 T cell receptor beta chains below were found in one sample sequenced in a study of cytomegalovirus exposure and HLA in healthy donors. Primers: 60 Vbeta forward and 13 Jbeta reverse. Clones were read by immunoSEQ multiplex PCR, and TCRdb kept only the in-frame ones, dropping some. The data contain more than 150,000 clones, 65% to 85% of them singletons. Sequenced input: PBMCs. The receptors here all came from a woman younger than 45 in good health and CMV-seropositive.

This clone showed up just a few times. The chain carries TRBV9 and TRBJ2-5, with 7 bases identical to TRBD2. The CDR3 contains 15 residues. J was trimmed by 2 bases and V by 2 bases; bases with no gene match: 6. Germline V gene sequence: CDR1 SGDLS, CDR2 YYNGEE. This chain's CDR3 is CASSVGGGPQETQYF. The CDR3, as DNA: TGTGCCAGCAGCGTGGGCGGGGGTCCACAAGAGACCCAGTACTTC.

In this sample, this clone turned up a few times. The V and J genes are TRBV14 and TRBJ1-5, with D perhaps TRBD1 (6 bases). The CDR3 runs 12 residues. The V gene lost 0 bases and the J gene lost 15 bases, with 12 bases spanning the gap. Looked up from germline, CDR1 is SGHDN and CDR2 is FVKESK. CDR3 amino acids: CASSQDDRILHF. The CDR3 DNA follows: TGTGCCAGCAGCCAAGACGACAGGATACTGCATTTT. Full variable domain (rest looked up from reference TRBV14 and TRBJ1-5): EAGVTQFPSHSVIEKGQTVTLRCDPISGHDNLYWYRRVMGKEIKFLLHFVKESKQDESGMPNNRFLAERTGGTYSTLKVQPAELEDSGVYFCASSQDDRILHFGDGTRLSIL.

The chain recombines TRBV9 with TRBJ2-3; TRBD2 aligns across 7 bases. The CDR3 sequence is 16 residues long. Trimming cost V 0 bases and J 5 bases; bases outside gene matches: 9. Germline V gene data show CDR1 as SGDLS and CDR2 as YYNGEE. The CDR3 DNA reads TGTGCCAGCAGCGTAGAGGGAGGGTGGAGAGAAGATACGCAGTATTTT. The encoded protein is CASSVEGGWREDTQYF.

The table lists this clone with a few counts. The chain uses TRBV11-2 and TRBJ2-1, with 10 bases matching TRBD1. Germline V gives CDR1 SGHAT, CDR2 FQNNGV. Trimming took 4 bases from V and 6 from J; bases not matched to a gene: 3. This CDR3 region has 14 residues. CDR3 sequence (DNA): TGTGCCAGCAGCTCCTGGACAGGGGGCAATGAGCAGTTCTTC. As protein: CASSSWTGGNEQFF. The full variable domain, rest sourced from reference TRBV11-2 and TRBJ2-1, is EAGVAQSPRYKIIEKRQSVAFWCNPISGHATLYWYQQILGQGPKLLIQFQNNGVVDDSQLPKDRFSAERLKGVDSTLKIQPAKLEDSAVYLCASSSWTGGNEQFFGPGTRLTVL.

The rearrangement uses TRBV7-6 and TRBJ2-1; TRBD2 matches at 8 bases. Germline values: CDR1 SGHVS, CDR2 FNYEAQ. The V gene end was trimmed by 4 bases and the J gene end by 8 bases; junction bases not matched to a gene: 13. CDR3 length equals 16 residues. CDR3 bases: TGTGCCAGCAGCTCCGGGAGGTGGCGGGAGGTGGATGAGCAGTTCTTC. Its translation: CASSSGRWREVDEQFF.

The genes are TRBV7-8 and TRBJ1-5; TRBD1 agrees at 7 bases. The junction had 5 bases not matched to a gene; V was cut back by 4 bases and J by 2 bases. CDR3 length: 15 amino acids. Germline V gene data show CDR1 as SGHVS and CDR2 as FQNEAQ. CDR3 in DNA: TGTGCCAGCAGCTCTAGACAGGGCGGCAATCAGCCCCAGCATTTT. It codes for CASSSRQGGNQPQHF.

A few counts support this clone. The chain is built from TRBV6-5 and TRBJ1-2; TRBD1 matches 7 bases. V lost 0 bases and J lost 7; bases outside the gene matches: 5. This CDR3 is built from 14 residues. From germline, CDR1 is MNHEY and CDR2 SVGAGI. Written as DNA, the CDR3 is TGTGCCAGCAGTTACTCGATAGACAGGGTTGGCTACACCTTC. Its protein is CASSYSIDRVGYTF.

The chain carries TRBV7-6 and TRBJ1-6; tentative D call: TRBD1 (6 bases). V lost 5 bases to trimming and J lost 6 bases, with 11 bases between them. The CDR3 consists of 14 residues. Germline V CDR1 and CDR2: SGHVS, FNYEAQ. CDR3 sequence: CASSNGTPNSPLHF. DNA for the CDR3: TGTGCCAGCAGCAACGGGACACCTAATTCACCCCTCCACTTT.

This clone has more than one count but fewer than ten. In DNA form, the CDR3 reads TGTGCCATCAGTGGACTAGCGGAATCCTTAGGAGAGACCCAGTACTTC. Amino acids: CAISGLAESLGETQYF. The chain has TRBV10-3 and TRBJ2-5; TRBD2 aligns across 9 bases. J lost 4 bases, V lost 4 bases, and 10 bases had no gene match. Germline V gives CDR1 ENHRY, CDR2 SYGVKD. This CDR3 has 16 residues.

The chain joins TRBV18 to TRBJ1-4, with a tentative D call TRBD1 (5 bases). Germline V gives CDR1 KGHSH, CDR2 LQKENI. The CDR3 loop spans 15 amino acids. Deletions cut 2 bases from V and 1 base from J, with 8 bases between. In DNA form, the CDR3 reads TGTGCCAGCTCACCAAGACAGCAAACTAATGAAAAACTGTTTTTT. Translated: CASSPRQQTNEKLFF.

V gene TRBV6-6 combines with J gene TRBJ1-5, with D possibly being TRBD1 (5 bases). V shed 8 bases and J shed 1 base, with 12 bases lying between them. This CDR3 spans 14 amino acids. Looked up from germline, CDR1 is MNHNY and CDR2 is SVGAGI (reference sequence). CDR3 sequence reads: CASCPGGSNQPQHF. CDR3 coding DNA: TGTGCCAGCTGTCCGGGGGGAAGCAATCAGCCCCAGCATTTT.

The rearrangement joins TRBV5-6 to TRBJ2-7; TRBD2 aligns across 10 bases. The V gene end was trimmed by 2 bases and the J gene end by 2 bases; junction bases not matched to a gene: 4. This CDR3 spans 15 amino acids. Germline assignment: CDR1 SGHDT and CDR2 YYEEEE. CDR3 coding DNA: TGTGCCAGCAGCTTCCGGACTAGCGGAGCCTACGAGCAGTACTTC. It yields the protein CASSFRTSGAYEQYF.

The gene calls are TRBV6-5 and TRBJ2-3; D is possibly TRBD2 (6 bases). Germline V lookup: CDR1 MNHEY, CDR2 SVGAGI. Trimming cost V 5 bases and J 6 bases, with 12 bases left between them. The length of the CDR3 is 13 residues. CDR3 DNA sequence: TGTGCCAGCAGTCCAACCCTAGCGGATACGCAGTATTTT. Protein sequence: CASSPTLADTQYF.

This sequence joins TRBV19 and TRBJ1-1; TRBD1 is a possible D gene (5 bases). The germline gives CDR1 LNHDA, CDR2 SQIVND (reference sequence). The CDR3 loop spans 15 amino acids. Trimming took 7 bases from V and 2 from J, leaving 17 bases between them. The CDR3 reads CASKLDRTFNTEAFF. CDR3 in DNA: TGTGCCAGTAAGCTCGATCGGACATTTAACACTGAAGCTTTCTTT.

The chain couples TRBV5-4 to TRBJ2-5; D remains ambiguous. CDR3 size: 14 residues. CDR1 and CDR2 (germline): SGHNT, YYREEE (reference sequence). Trimming took 5 bases from V and 4 from J, leaving 15 bases between them. DNA of the CDR3: TGTGCCAGCAGAACGACAAACTTACTAGAGACCCAGTACTTC. The encoded protein is CASRTTNLLETQYF.

The chain carries TRBV29-1 and TRBJ2-5; 10 bases match TRBD2. The CDR3 is 17 residues long. Germline V CDR1 and CDR2: SQVTM, ANQGSEA. Losses at the gene ends were 5 bases for V and 0 bases for J; bases not matched to a gene: 12. The CDR3 sequence is CSVHTQEAGGHQETQYF. DNA of the CDR3: TGCAGCGTTCATACACAAGAAGCGGGGGGGCACCAAGAGACCCAGTACTTC.

The chain links TRBV28 to TRBJ1-6, with D unresolved. In germline, CDR1 is MDHEN, CDR2 SYDVKM. This CDR3 has 11 amino acids. The V end lost 5 bases, the J end lost 8 bases, and 4 bases lay between the germline ends. The CDR3 loop is CASSRDSPLHF. The CDR3 DNA reads as TGTGCCAGCAGTCGGGATTCACCCCTCCACTTT. Looking up the rest from reference TRBV28 and TRBJ1-6 gives the full variable domain: DVKVTQSSRYLVKRTGEKVFLECVQDMDHENMFWYRQDPGLGLRLIYFSYDVKMKEKGDIPEGYSVSREKKERFSLILESASTNQTSMYLCASSRDSPLHFGNGTRLTVT.

This clone is a singleton in its sample. The V gene is TRBV27, the J gene TRBJ2-1; weak D call: TRBD2 (6 bases). There are 12 residues in the CDR3. V was clipped by 8 bases and J by 8 bases, with 13 bases between them. Germline V gene lookup returns CDR1 MNHEY and CDR2 SMNVEV (reference sequence). The CDR3 DNA is TGTGCCAGCTCCGGGGGAACCTATGAGCAGTTCTTC. Amino acid sequence: CASSGGTYEQFF.

The chain recombines TRBV11-2 with TRBJ2-5, with 7 positions matching TRBD2. CDR3 length equals 16 residues. Germline V CDR1 and CDR2: SGHAT, FQNNGV. The trim removed 1 base at V and 1 base at J, leaving 6 bases unmatched. The CDR3 region has the DNA TGTGCCAGCAGCTTAGCAGGGAGGGTCGTCCAAGAGACCCAGTACTTC. The encoded protein is CASSLAGRVVQETQYF.

The chain is built from TRBV28 and TRBJ2-1; the D is unclear. The germline gives CDR1 MDHEN, CDR2 SYDVKM. The CDR3 consists of 12 residues. CDR3 coding DNA: TGTGCATACTCTACTCCCTACAATGAGCAGTTCTTC. Translation: CAYSTPYNEQFF.

V and J are TRBV4-3 and TRBJ1-4; D call uncertain. Trimming took off 1 base at V and 4 bases at J, with 10 bases between the two ends. Germline V lookup: CDR1 LGHNA, CDR2 YSLEER. The CDR3 is 15 residues long. CDR3 sequence: CASSQGTEINEKLFF. CDR3 nucleotide sequence: TGCGCCAGCAGCCAAGGCACAGAAATTAATGAAAAACTGTTTTTT.

The chain carries TRBV6-1 and TRBJ1-2, with a tentative D call TRBD1 (5 bases). The CDR3 is 14 residues long. In germline, CDR1 is MNHNS, CDR2 SASEGT. V lost 4 bases, J lost 2 bases, and 11 bases lay in between. The chain's CDR3 is CASSGGLGNYGYTF. The CDR3 DNA sequence: TGTGCCAGCAGTGGGGGCCTGGGAAACTATGGCTACACCTTC.

V usage is TRBV5-1 and J usage is TRBJ1-1; possible D gene TRBD1, 6 bases. Trimming cost V 5 bases and J 1 base, with 9 bases left between them. The CDR3 extends over 13 amino acids. Per germline, CDR1 SGHRS and CDR2 YFSETQ. The CDR3 nucleotides are TGCGCCAGCAGAGAACAGGGGAACACTGAAGCTTTCTTT. This codes for CASREQGNTEAFF.

The V call is TRBV10-3, the J call TRBJ2-2; TRBD2 might be the D (6 bases). The CDR3 loop spans 14 amino acids. V lost 7 bases and J lost 0, with 9 bases in between. Per germline, CDR1 ENHRY and CDR2 SYGVKD. For the CDR3, the DNA is TGTGCCATCACCGGGAGTTCGAACACCGGGGAGCTGTTTTTT. Its protein product is CAITGSSNTGELFF.

J is TRBJ1-2 and V is TRBV13; no clear D gene. V was cut by 8 bases and J by 8 bases, with 6 bases left in between. From germline, CDR1 is PRHDT and CDR2 FYEKMQ (reference sequence). The CDR3 consists of 9 residues. The CDR3 DNA reads as TGTGCCAGCCTGAGGGGCTACACCTTC. Amino acid sequence: CASLRGYTF.